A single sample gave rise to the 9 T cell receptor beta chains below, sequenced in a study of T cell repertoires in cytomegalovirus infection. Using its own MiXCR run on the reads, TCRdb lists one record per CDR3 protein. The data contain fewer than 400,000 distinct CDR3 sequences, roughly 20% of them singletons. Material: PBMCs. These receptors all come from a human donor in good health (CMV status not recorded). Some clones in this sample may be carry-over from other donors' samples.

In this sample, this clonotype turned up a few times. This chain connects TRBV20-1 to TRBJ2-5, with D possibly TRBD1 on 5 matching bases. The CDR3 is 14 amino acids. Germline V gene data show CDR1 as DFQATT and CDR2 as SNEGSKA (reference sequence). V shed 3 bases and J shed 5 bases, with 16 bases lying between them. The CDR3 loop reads CSARLGASDETQYF. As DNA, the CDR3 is TGCAGTGCTAGGTTAGGGGCTTCGGATGAGACCCAGTACTTC.

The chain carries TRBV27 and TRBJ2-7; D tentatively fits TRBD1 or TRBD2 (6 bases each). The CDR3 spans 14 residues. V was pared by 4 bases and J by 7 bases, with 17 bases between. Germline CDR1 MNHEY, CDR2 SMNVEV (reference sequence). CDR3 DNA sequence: TGTGCCAGCAGTTGGGGGGCTCGTGTCGGGGAGCAGTACTTC. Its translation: CASSWGARVGEQYF.

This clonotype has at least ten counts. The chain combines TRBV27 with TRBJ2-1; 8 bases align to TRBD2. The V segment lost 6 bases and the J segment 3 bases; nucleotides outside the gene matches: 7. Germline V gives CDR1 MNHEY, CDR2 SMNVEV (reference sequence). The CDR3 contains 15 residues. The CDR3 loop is CASSPTGLGYNEQFF. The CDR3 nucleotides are TGTGCCAGCAGCCCTACGGGACTAGGCTACAATGAGCAGTTCTTC.

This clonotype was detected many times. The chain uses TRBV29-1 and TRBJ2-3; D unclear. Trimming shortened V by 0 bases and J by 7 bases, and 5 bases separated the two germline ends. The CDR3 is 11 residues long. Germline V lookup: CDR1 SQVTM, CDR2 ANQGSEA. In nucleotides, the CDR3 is TGCAGCGTTGAAGACAGATATACGCAGTATTTT. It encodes CSVEDRYTQYF.

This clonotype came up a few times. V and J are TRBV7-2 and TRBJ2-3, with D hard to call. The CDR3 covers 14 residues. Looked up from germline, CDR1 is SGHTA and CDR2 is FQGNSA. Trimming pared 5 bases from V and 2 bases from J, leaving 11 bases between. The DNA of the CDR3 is TGTGCCAGCAGCGGTGGGTCATACACAGATACGCAGTATTTT. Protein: CASSGGSYTDTQYF.

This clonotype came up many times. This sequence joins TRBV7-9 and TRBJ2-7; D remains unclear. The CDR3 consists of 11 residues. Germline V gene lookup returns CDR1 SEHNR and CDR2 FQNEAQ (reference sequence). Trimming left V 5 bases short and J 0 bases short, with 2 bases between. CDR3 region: CASSRSYEQYF. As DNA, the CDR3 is TGTGCCAGCAGCCGCTCCTACGAGCAGTACTTC. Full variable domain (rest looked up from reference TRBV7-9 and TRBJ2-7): DTGVSQNPRHKITKRGQNVTFRCDPISEHNRLYWYRQTLGQGPEFLTYFQNEAQLEKSRLLSDRFSAERPKGSFSTLEIQRTEQGDSAMYLCASSRSYEQYFGPGTRLTVT.

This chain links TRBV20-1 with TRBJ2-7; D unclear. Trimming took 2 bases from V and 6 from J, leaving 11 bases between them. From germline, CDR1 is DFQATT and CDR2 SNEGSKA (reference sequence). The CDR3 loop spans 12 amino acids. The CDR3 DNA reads TGCAGTGCTAGACAAGACGTCCGCGAGCAGTACTTC. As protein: CSARQDVREQYF.

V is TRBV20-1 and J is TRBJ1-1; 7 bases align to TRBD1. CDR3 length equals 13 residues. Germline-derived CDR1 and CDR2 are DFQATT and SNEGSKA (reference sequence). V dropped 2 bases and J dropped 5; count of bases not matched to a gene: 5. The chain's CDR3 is CSARTGVGTEAFF. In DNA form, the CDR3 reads TGCAGTGCTAGAACAGGGGTGGGGACTGAAGCTTTCTTT.

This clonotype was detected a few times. The CDR3 DNA is TGCGCCAGCACCACCCAGGGGAACTATGGCTACACCTTC. Encoded protein: CASTTQGNYGYTF. The genes are TRBV5-1 and TRBJ1-2, with a tentative D call TRBD1 (6 bases). The CDR3 runs 13 residues. Between the trimmed V and J ends, which lost 6 bases and 2 bases, there was a span of 11 bases. CDR1 and CDR2 from the germline V gene are SGHRS and YFSETQ.